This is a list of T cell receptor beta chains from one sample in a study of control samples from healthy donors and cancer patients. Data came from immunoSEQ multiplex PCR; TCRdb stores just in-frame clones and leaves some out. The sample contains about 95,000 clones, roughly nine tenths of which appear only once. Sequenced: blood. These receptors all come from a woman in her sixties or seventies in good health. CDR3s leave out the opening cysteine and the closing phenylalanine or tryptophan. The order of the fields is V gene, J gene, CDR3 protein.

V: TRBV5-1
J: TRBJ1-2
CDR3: ASSARTGGTGGYT

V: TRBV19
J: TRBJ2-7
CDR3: ASSGTGGFEQY

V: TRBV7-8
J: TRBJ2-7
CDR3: ASSFRDLKEQY

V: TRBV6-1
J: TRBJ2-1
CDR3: ASSERAGSYNEQF

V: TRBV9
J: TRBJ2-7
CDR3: ASSVGTGTVYEQY

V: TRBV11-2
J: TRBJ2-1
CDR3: ASSLVGFREQF

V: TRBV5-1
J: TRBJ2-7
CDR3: ASSLGGPSTTYEQY

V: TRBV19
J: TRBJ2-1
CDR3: ASSIFSGGPYNEQF

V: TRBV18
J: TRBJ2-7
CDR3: ASSPQQGGLYEQY

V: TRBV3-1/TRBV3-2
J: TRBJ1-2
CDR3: ASSQASGYT

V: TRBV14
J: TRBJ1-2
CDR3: ASSQVEGNGILYGYT

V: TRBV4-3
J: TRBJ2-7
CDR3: ASSPTTSGSYEQY

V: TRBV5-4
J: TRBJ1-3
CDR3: ASSLKGGSGNTIY

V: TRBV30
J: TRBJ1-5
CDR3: AWSVRGFTGTVIDQPQH

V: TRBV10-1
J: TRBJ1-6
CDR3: ASSDRTQAPLH

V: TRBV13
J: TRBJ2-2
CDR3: ASSLTSGRAGELF

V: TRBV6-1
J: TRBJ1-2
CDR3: ASSDRTGLNGYT

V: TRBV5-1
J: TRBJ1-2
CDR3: ASSPSGWSGSYGYT

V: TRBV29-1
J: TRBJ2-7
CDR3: SVLTGISYEQY

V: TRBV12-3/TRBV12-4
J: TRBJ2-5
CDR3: ASTQAIETQY

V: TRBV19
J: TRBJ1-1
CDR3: ASSKGDSLNTEAF

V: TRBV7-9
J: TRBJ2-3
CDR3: ASSLITAGSTQY

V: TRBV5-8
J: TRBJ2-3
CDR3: ASSLVRLQTDTQY

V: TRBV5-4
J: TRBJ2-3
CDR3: ASSVDGFGTQY

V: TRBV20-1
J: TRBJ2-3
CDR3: SASRGVVQY

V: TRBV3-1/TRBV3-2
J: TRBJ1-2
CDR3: ASSRQGIGGYT

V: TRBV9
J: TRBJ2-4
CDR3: ATQQGAPKNIQY

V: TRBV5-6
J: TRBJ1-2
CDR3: ASRATTNYGYT

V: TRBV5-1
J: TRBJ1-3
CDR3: ASSLSSGNTIY

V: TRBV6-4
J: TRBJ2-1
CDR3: ASSDSSGGANEQF

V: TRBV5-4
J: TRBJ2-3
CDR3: ASSKGQGAGADTQY

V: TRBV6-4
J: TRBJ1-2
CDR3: ASSPGTGSYGYT

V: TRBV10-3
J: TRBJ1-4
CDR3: AISDGTGEDKLF

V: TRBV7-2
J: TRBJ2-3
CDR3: ASSIQGMGTDTQY